The TCR beta chain under discussion was sequenced for a study of cytomegalovirus exposure and HLA in healthy donors. The PCR contained 60 Vbeta and 13 Jbeta primers. This table comes from immunoSEQ multiplex PCR, and its TCRdb copy is limited to in-frame clones, with some not included. The table shows roughly 100,000 clones, with over 75% occurring only once. Regarding the study as a whole: Researchers reported in a later analysis that a missense DCLRE1C variant was tied to TCR beta V- and J-gene trimming.

On this clone itself: As yet, its antigen is unknown.

Participants comprised healthy donors of bone marrow. Germline V gives CDR1 MDHEN, CDR2 SYDVKM. Trimming shortened V by 7 bases and J by 0 bases, and 13 bases separated the two germline ends. CDR3 length: 14 residues. The source of this sequence is a young woman in good health and CMV-seropositive. The specimen was PBMCs. The chain is built from TRBV28 and TRBJ2-7, with a weak D call TRBD1 (6 bases). This CDR3 is CASTWRTDSYEQYF. CDR3 nucleotide sequence: TGTGCCAGCACCTGGAGGACAGACTCCTACGAGCAGTACTTC.